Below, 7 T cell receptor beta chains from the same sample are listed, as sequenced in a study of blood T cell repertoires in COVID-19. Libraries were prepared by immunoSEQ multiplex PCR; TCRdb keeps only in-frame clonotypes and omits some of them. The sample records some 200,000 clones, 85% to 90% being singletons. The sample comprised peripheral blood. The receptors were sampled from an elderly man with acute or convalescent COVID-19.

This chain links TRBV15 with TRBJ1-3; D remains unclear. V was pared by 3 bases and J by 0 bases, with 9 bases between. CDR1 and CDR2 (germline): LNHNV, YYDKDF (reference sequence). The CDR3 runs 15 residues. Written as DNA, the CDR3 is TGTGCCACCAGCAGCGTTCGGGGCTCTGGAAACACCATATATTTT. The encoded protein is CATSSVRGSGNTIYF.

CDR3 sequence reads: CASSQDISAAGHSYNEQFF. CDR3 coding DNA: TGTGCCAGCAGCCAAGATATAAGTGCGGCGGGTCATTCCTACAATGAGCAGTTCTTC. The chain recombines TRBV3-1 (or the pseudogene TRBV3-2) with TRBJ2-1; possibly TRBD2 for D (5 bases). This CDR3 has 19 amino acids. Germline assignment: CDR1 LGHDT and CDR2 YNNKEL (reference sequence). V was clipped by 0 bases and J by 1 base, with 19 bases between them.

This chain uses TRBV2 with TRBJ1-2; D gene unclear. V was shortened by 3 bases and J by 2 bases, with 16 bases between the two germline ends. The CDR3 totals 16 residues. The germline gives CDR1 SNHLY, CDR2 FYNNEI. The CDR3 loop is CASSDRTRSGNYGYTF. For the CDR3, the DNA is TGTGCCAGCAGTGACCGGACTCGGTCAGGCAACTATGGCTACACCTTC.

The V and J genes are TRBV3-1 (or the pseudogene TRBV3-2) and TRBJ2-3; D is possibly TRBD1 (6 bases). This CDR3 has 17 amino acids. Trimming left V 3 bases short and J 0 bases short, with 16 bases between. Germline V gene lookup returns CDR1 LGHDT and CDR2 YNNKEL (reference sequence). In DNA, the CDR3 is TGTGCCAGCAGCCAGGGGGCTGGGATACCTAGCACAGATACGCAGTATTTT. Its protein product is CASSQGAGIPSTDTQYF.

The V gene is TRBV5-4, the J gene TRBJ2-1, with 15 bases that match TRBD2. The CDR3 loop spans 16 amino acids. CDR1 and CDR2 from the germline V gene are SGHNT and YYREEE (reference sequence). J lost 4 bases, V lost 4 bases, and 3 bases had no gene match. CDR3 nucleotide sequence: TGTGCCAGCAGCGCTGGGACTAGCGGGGGGTACAATGAGCAGTTCTTC. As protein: CASSAGTSGGYNEQFF.

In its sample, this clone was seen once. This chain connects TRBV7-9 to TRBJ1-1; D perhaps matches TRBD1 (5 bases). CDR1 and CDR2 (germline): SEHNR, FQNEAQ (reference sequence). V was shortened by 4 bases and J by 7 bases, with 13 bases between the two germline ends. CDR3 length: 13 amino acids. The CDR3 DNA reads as TGTGCCAGCAGCTACAGACAGTTTTATGAAGCTTTCTTT. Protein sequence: CASSYRQFYEAFF.

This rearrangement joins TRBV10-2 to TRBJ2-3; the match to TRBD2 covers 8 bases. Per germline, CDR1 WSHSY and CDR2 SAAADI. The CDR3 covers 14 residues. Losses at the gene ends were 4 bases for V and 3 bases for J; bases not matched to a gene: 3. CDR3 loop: CASSAGLETDTQYF. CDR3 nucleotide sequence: TGCGCCAGCAGTGCGGGACTAGAGACAGATACGCAGTATTTT.